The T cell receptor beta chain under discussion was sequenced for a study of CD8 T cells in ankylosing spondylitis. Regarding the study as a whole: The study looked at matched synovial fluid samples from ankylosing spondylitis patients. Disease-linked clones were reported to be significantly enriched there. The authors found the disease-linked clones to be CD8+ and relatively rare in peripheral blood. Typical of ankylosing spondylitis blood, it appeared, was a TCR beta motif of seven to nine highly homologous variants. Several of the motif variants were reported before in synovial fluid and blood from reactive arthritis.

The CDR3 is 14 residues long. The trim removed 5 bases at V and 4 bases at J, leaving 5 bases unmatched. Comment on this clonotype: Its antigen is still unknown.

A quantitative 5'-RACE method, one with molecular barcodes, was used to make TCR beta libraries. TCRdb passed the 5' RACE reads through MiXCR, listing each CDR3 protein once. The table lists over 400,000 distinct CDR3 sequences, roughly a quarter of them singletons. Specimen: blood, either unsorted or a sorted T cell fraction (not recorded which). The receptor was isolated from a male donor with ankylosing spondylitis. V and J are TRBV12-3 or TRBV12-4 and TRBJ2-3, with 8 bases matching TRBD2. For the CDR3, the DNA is TGTGCCAGCAGTCCCAGCGGGGGCCCAGATACGCAGTATTTT. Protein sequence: CASSPSGGPDTQYF.